A single sample is the source of the 4 T cell receptor beta chains below, sequenced in a study of T cells after yellow fever vaccination. TCRdb ran MiXCR on the 5' RACE reads and lists one entry per CDR3 protein. This repertoire shows more than 250,000 distinct CDR3 sequences, around 6.8% found once; its top ten account for roughly 19%. Sample: PBMCs, taken 45 days after the first yellow fever vaccination. These receptors were collected from a man younger than 30 who received the YFV17D yellow fever vaccine.

Many counts were recorded for this clonotype. The chain links TRBV5-6 to TRBJ2-7; D assignment may be TRBD1 or TRBD2 (5 bases each). Germline V gene data show CDR1 as SGHDT and CDR2 as YYEEEE. Deletions cut 3 bases from V and 3 bases from J, with 16 bases between. The CDR3 is made up of 15 amino acids. In DNA, the CDR3 is TGTGCCAGCAGCTCCGGACCGGGACCCCGCTACGAGCAGTACGTC. Its translation is CASSSGPGPRYEQYV.

This clonotype was counted only a few times. The chain has TRBV29-1 and TRBJ1-2; D not certain. The CDR3 contains 13 residues. Trimming left V 3 bases short and J 6 bases short, with 14 bases between. Germline-derived CDR1 and CDR2 are SQVTM and ANQGSEA. Here the CDR3 DNA reads TGCAGCGTTGACAGGTTGGAACTGAATGGCTACACCTTC. Translating gives CSVDRLELNGYTF.

This clonotype was recorded many times. The chain employs TRBV7-2 and TRBJ2-5; 12 nucleotides align to TRBD1. Trimming at V came to 5 bases and at J to 5 bases, leaving 6 bases not matched to a gene. Germline values: CDR1 SGHTA, CDR2 FQGNSA. CDR3 size: 15 residues. CDR3 sequence (DNA): TGTGCCAGCAGCCCCGGGACAGGGGGCTGGGAGACCCAGTACTTC. Protein sequence: CASSPGTGGWETQYF.

CDR3 sequence (DNA): TGTGCCAGCAGTGTCTTACAGGGGGCCCATGGCTACACCTTC. Translating it yields CASSVLQGAHGYTF. The V gene is TRBV6-1, the J gene TRBJ1-2, with 9 bases fitting TRBD1. The V and J ends lost 4 bases and 6 bases, in that order; junction bases with no gene match: 6. There are 14 residues in the CDR3. From germline, CDR1 is MNHNS and CDR2 SASEGT.